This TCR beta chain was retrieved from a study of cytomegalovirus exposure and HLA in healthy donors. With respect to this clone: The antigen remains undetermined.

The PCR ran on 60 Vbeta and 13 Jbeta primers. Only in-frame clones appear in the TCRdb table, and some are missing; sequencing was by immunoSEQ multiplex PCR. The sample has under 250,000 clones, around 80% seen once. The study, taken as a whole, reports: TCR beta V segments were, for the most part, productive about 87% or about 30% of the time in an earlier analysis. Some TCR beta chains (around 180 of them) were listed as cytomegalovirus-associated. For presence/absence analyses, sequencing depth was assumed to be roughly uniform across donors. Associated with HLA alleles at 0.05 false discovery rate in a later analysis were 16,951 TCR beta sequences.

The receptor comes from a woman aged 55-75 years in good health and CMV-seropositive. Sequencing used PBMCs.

The chain's CDR3 is CASSQGYGYTF. CDR3 bases: TGTGCCAGCAGTCAGGGTTATGGCTACACCTTC. The chain couples TRBV6-1 to TRBJ1-2; tentative D call: TRBD1 (5 bases). This CDR3 has 11 amino acids. V lost 5 bases to trimming and J lost 5 bases, with 6 bases between them. Per germline, CDR1 MNHNS and CDR2 SASEGT.